The rows below give T cell receptor beta chains drawn from one sample of a study of blood T cell repertoires in COVID-19. Here immunoSEQ multiplex PCR was the method, and the copy in TCRdb shows in-frame clones only, minus some. The top ten hold 8% to 10% of the sample, which has hundreds of thousands of clones, about 91% seen once. The sequenced sample was PBMCs or T cells enriched from blood (not recorded which). These receptor sequences come from a middle-aged woman who had recovered from COVID-19. CDR3s include the opening cysteine and the closing phenylalanine or tryptophan. The D gene is left open where the match is weak. Part of the rows lack a size; the others show once, few, many or a class for expanded clones.

j_gene	v_gene	abundance	d_gene	CDR3nt	CDR3aa
TRBJ2-3	TRBV3-1/TRBV3-2	.	TRBD2	TGTGCCAGCAGCCAAGATGGCACTAGCGGGGTCGTCAGCACAGATACGCAGTATTTT	CASSQDGTSGVVSTDTQYF
TRBJ2-7	TRBV6-5	.	TRBD1	TGTGCCATCTACCGGGACAGGGGCTACGAGCAGTACTTC	CAIYRDRGYEQYF
TRBJ2-1	TRBV5-1	once	TRBD2	TGCGCCAGCAGCCGCGGGACAGGCGGGACTAGCGGAGGCAATGAGCAGTTCTTC	CASSRGTGGTSGGNEQFF
TRBJ1-5	TRBV6-5	.	.	TGTGCCAGCAGCCCCTCCGGGGATCAGCCCCAGCATTTT	CASSPSGDQPQHF
TRBJ2-1	TRBV9	once	TRBD2	TGTGCCAGCAGCCGGACTAGCTCGGTGAATAATGAGCAGTTCTTC	CASSRTSSVNNEQFF
TRBJ1-6	TRBV7-2	.	.	TGTGCCAGCAGCTTAGTGGTGAGAAATTCACCCCTCCACTTT	CASSLVVRNSPLHF
TRBJ2-3	TRBV20-1	.	TRBD2	TGCAGTGCTAGTGTTAGCGGGGGCACAGATACGCAGTATTTT	CSASVSGGTDTQYF
TRBJ2-7	TRBV24-1	.	.	TGTGCCAACAGACCAGATCCAACCTACGAGCAGTACTTC	CANRPDPTYEQYF
TRBJ2-7	TRBV6-2/TRBV6-3	.	TRBD1	TGTGCCAGCAGTTACGAGCAGGGGGCAGGATACGAGCAGTACTTC	CASSYEQGAGYEQYF
TRBJ2-3	TRBV24-1	.	TRBD2	TGTGCCACCAGTGACCCAGCACTAGCGGGAGAAACAGATACGCAGTATTTT	CATSDPALAGETDTQYF
TRBJ1-1	TRBV6-5	.	TRBD1	TGTGCCAGCAGTCCTAGGGGACAGGGGAACACTGAAGCTTTCTTT	CASSPRGQGNTEAFF
TRBJ2-7	TRBV10-3	.	.	TGTGCCATCAGTGAGTCGGCCGAGCAGTACTTC	CAISESAEQYF
TRBJ2-3	TRBV29-1	.	.	TGCAGCGCCCACGGGTACGGCACAGATACGCAGTATTTT	CSAHGYGTDTQYF
TRBJ1-4	TRBV27	few	.	TGTGCCAGCAGCACAAGACAGGCGTCTAATGAAAAACTGTTTTTT	CASSTRQASNEKLFF
TRBJ1-3	TRBV29-1	.	TRBD1	TGCAGCGTTGGCACAGGGGTGAACTCTGGAAACACCATATATTTT	CSVGTGVNSGNTIYF
TRBJ1-5	TRBV10-3	.	.	TGTGCCAGCGGAGACAGCGCCGGGTCTCAGCCCCAGCATTTT	CASGDSAGSQPQHF
TRBJ1-4	TRBV19	.	.	TGTGCCAGTAGCCCTTGGAGCGCTAATGAAAAACTGTTTTTT	CASSPWSANEKLFF
TRBJ1-1	TRBV28	.	TRBD1	TGTGCCAGCAGTTTATTTTTATGGGACAGCCAGGGGGCTTTCTTT	CASSLFLWDSQGAFF
TRBJ2-2	TRBV11-3	.	.	TGTGCCAGCAGCTTAGATAATGCGGGGTCTTACACCGGGGAGCTGTTTTTT	CASSLDNAGSYTGELFF
TRBJ1-5	TRBV7-2	.	.	TGTGCCAGCAGCCCCCCAAACCTCAGGACCCAGCATTTT	CASSPPNLRTQHF
TRBJ1-2	TRBV27	.	TRBD1	TGTGCCAGCAGCACCACGCGGGACAGGGTTTACTATGGCTACACCTTC	CASSTTRDRVYYGYTF
TRBJ2-7	TRBV21-1	.	.	TGTGCCAGCAGCAAAGATCAGGTTGCGAAGGGAGGGGACTTGACGTTACATTACGAGCAGTACTTC	CASSKDQVAKGGDLTLHYEQYF